These 21 T cell receptor beta chains originate from one sample sequenced in a study of response to subunit inactivated influenza vaccine. MiXCR was run by TCRdb on the RT-PCR reads, yielding one entry per CDR3 protein. The data hold 750,000 to 850,000 distinct CDR3 sequences, with less than 20% observed a single time. Source: PBMCs from blood, taken about 5 days after vaccination. These receptors all stem from a man between 45 and 60 years old who received an inactivated influenza vaccine.

This clonotype was found many times. The chain uses TRBV11-2 and TRBJ2-2, with a possible D match to TRBD2 (6 bases). V was clipped by 5 bases and J by 1 base, with 17 bases between them. Germline assignment: CDR1 SGHAT and CDR2 FQNNGV. There are 17 residues in the CDR3. The CDR3 region has the DNA TGTGCCAGCAGCCGCGCTCTGGGCGGGAAGAACACCGGGGAGCTGTTTTTT. It codes for CASSRALGGKNTGELFF.

CDR3: CAIAGLENEQFF. Here the CDR3 DNA reads TGTGCCATCGCGGGACTAGAGAATGAGCAGTTCTTC. The J gene is TRBJ2-1, the V gene TRBV10-3, with 8 bases fitting TRBD2. The germline V gene has CDR1 ENHRY and CDR2 SYGVKD. The CDR3 sequence is 12 residues long. V was pared by 8 bases and J by 7 bases, with 4 bases of the junction left unmatched.

This clonotype was observed a few times. V usage is TRBV20-1 and J usage is TRBJ1-1; D unresolved. This CDR3 comprises 11 residues. The ends were cut back, 0 bases at V and 9 bases at J, with 8 bases in the middle. Per germline, CDR1 DFQATT and CDR2 SNEGSKA (reference sequence). In nucleotides, the CDR3 is TGCAGTGCTAGAGATAGGGTGCAAGCTTTCTTT. It encodes CSARDRVQAFF.

This clonotype showed up many times. CDR3 residues: CSARAPTVQIHEQFF. CDR3 nucleotides: TGCAGTGCTAGAGCCCCGACGGTTCAGATCCACGAGCAGTTCTTC. V gene TRBV20-1 combines with J gene TRBJ2-1; no reliable D call. Germline CDR1 and CDR2: DFQATT and SNEGSKA (reference sequence). Between the trimmed V and J ends, which lost 1 base and 10 bases, there was a span of 20 bases. The CDR3 runs to 15 residues.

This clonotype was observed a handful of times. The genes are TRBV27 and TRBJ2-3; TRBD1 matches at 8 bases. CDR3 length: 16 residues. The V segment lost 3 bases and the J segment 4 bases; nucleotides outside the gene matches: 9. The germline CDR1 and CDR2 sequences are MNHEY and SMNVEV (reference sequence). This CDR3 reads CASSLTGVWIADTQYF. In DNA form, the CDR3 reads TGTGCCAGCAGTTTGACAGGGGTTTGGATTGCAGATACGCAGTATTTT.

The gene calls are TRBV7-2 and TRBJ2-1, with 9 bases aligning to TRBD1. This CDR3 region has 12 residues. CDR1 is SGHTA, CDR2 FQGNSA, per germline. The trim removed 8 bases at V and 10 bases at J, leaving 6 bases unmatched. As DNA, the CDR3 is TGTGCCAGCGGGACAGGGACGGCGGAGCAGTTCTTC. Encoded protein: CASGTGTAEQFF.

This clonotype was counted a few times. This rearrangement joins TRBV29-1 to TRBJ2-5; D possibly corresponds to TRBD2 (5 bases). Germline V gives CDR1 SQVTM, CDR2 ANQGSEA. Trimming left V 7 bases short and J 6 bases short, with 18 bases between. This CDR3 region has 13 residues. The CDR3 DNA reads TGCAGCGCCGGGGTAGGGTCCTACAAGACCCAGTACTTC. It encodes CSAGVGSYKTQYF.

V usage is TRBV20-1 and J usage is TRBJ2-3, with D perhaps matching TRBD2 (5 bases). Germline V gene sequence: CDR1 DFQATT, CDR2 SNEGSKA (reference sequence). The CDR3 runs 16 residues. V gave up 0 bases and J gave up 0 bases, with 13 bases separating them. DNA for the CDR3: TGCAGTGCTAGAGATTTTAGGAGCGGCAGCACAGATACGCAGTATTTT. As protein: CSARDFRSGSTDTQYF.

This clonotype was seen more than once but under ten times. V gene TRBV29-1 combines with J gene TRBJ1-1; 7 bases align to TRBD1. Germline CDR1 and CDR2: SQVTM and ANQGSEA. The CDR3 extends over 13 amino acids. The ends lost 6 bases at V and 1 base at J; junction bases unmatched: 5. The CDR3 reads CSVEGQQNTEAFF. The CDR3 DNA reads as TGCAGCGTGGAGGGACAGCAGAACACTGAAGCTTTCTTT. Full variable domain (missing parts from reference TRBV29-1 and TRBJ1-1): SAVISQKPSRDICQRGTSLTIQCQVDSQVTMMFWYRQQPGQSLTLIATANQGSEATYESGFVIDKFPISRPNLTFSTLTVSNMSPEDSSIYLCSVEGQQNTEAFFGQGTRLTVV.

The sample holds a few counts of this clonotype. This chain joins TRBV12-3 or TRBV12-4 and TRBJ1-4; D remains unclear. The CDR3 has 14 residues. Between the trimmed V and J ends, which lost 4 bases and 14 bases, there was a span of 20 bases. CDR3 region: CASSSGNNPGRLFF. The CDR3 DNA is TGTGCCAGCAGTTCCGGGAACAACCCTGGCCGGCTGTTTTTT.

This clonotype was detected a few times. The chain links TRBV2 to TRBJ1-2; D is uncertain. The CDR3 covers 14 residues. Germline V gene sequence: CDR1 SNHLY, CDR2 FYNNEI. The germline V and J ends were trimmed by 3 bases and 3 bases, with 11 bases remaining between them. The CDR3: CASSDGLAHYGYTF. The CDR3 DNA is TGTGCCAGCAGTGACGGTTTGGCCCACTATGGCTACACCTTC.

This clonotype was observed a handful of times. The chain recombines TRBV6-5 with TRBJ1-1; D is perhaps TRBD1 (6 bases). This CDR3 spans 15 amino acids. The V end lost 4 bases, the J end lost 3 bases, and 15 bases lay between the germline ends. Germline CDR1 reads MNHEY; CDR2 reads SVGAGI. CDR3 sequence reads: CASSLSQGRDTEAFF. The DNA of the CDR3 is TGTGCCAGCAGTTTGAGTCAGGGGAGGGACACTGAAGCTTTCTTT.

V usage is TRBV29-1 and J usage is TRBJ1-1; D gene ambiguous. The V gene's germline CDR1 is SQVTM and CDR2 ANQGSEA. The CDR3 loop spans 12 amino acids. The V and J ends lost 6 bases and 3 bases respectively, with 11 bases between them. CDR3: CSVLEQDTEAFF. The CDR3 nucleotides are TGCAGCGTCCTGGAGCAGGACACTGAAGCTTTCTTT.

This clonotype was found a few times. The gene calls are TRBV20-1 and TRBJ2-7; D is uncertain. The CDR3 extends over 10 amino acids. V was clipped by 6 bases and J by 4 bases, with 7 bases between them. Per germline, CDR1 DFQATT and CDR2 SNEGSKA (reference sequence). CDR3 DNA sequence: TGCAGTGCCGTGTCATACGAGCAGTACTTC. It is translated as CSAVSYEQYF.

This clonotype was counted at least ten times. The chain links TRBV29-1 to TRBJ1-2, with D possibly being TRBD1 (5 bases). CDR3 length: 12 amino acids. V was shortened by 7 bases and J by 4 bases, with 13 bases between the two germline ends. Germline CDR1 reads SQVTM; CDR2 reads ANQGSEA. CDR3 amino acids: CSDSQGGYGYTF. The CDR3, as DNA: TGCAGCGACTCCCAGGGCGGCTATGGCTACACCTTC.

At least ten counts were recorded for this clonotype. The V and J genes are TRBV7-8 and TRBJ1-3; 8 nucleotides line up with TRBD1. The germline V gene has CDR1 SGHVS and CDR2 FQNEAQ. J gave up 7 bases and V 5 bases, and 10 bases lay outside the gene matches. CDR3 size: 15 residues. The CDR3 loop is CASSTRDRRSNTIYF. The CDR3 DNA follows: TGTGCCAGCAGCACTCGGGACAGGCGTTCGAACACCATATATTTT.

This clonotype was detected many times. The chain joins TRBV29-1 to TRBJ2-3; 8 nucleotides line up with TRBD2. The CDR3 extends over 15 amino acids. Germline V lookup: CDR1 SQVTM, CDR2 ANQGSEA. After removal of 2 bases from V and 2 bases from J, the junction contained 6 bases not matched to a gene. In nucleotides, the CDR3 is TGCAGCGTTGAATGGGCAGCGGGAGTCACAGATACGCAGTATTTT. Its protein product is CSVEWAAGVTDTQYF.

A few counts support this clonotype. The rearrangement joins TRBV18 to TRBJ2-7; no clear D. In germline, CDR1 is KGHSH, CDR2 LQKENI. V was trimmed by 2 bases and J by 2 bases, leaving 10 bases between them. The CDR3 totals 14 residues. The CDR3 spells CASSPEHTPYEQYF. The DNA for the CDR3 is TGTGCCAGCTCACCAGAACACACTCCCTACGAGCAGTACTTC.

The genes are TRBV4-3 and TRBJ2-1; the match to TRBD2 covers 10 bases. Per germline, CDR1 LGHNA and CDR2 YSLEER. There are 15 residues in the CDR3. V lost 4 bases to trimming and J lost 4 bases; unmatched junction nucleotides: 4. As DNA, the CDR3 is TGCGCCAGCAGCCGAGGACTAGCGGAGTACAATGAGCAGTTCTTC. The encoded protein is CASSRGLAEYNEQFF.

The V call is TRBV5-5, the J call TRBJ2-3; TRBD2 agrees at 9 bases. V trimming: 1 base; J trimming: 5 bases; junction bases outside the gene matches: 8. CDR1 SGHKS and CDR2 YYEKEE come from the germline V gene (reference sequence). The CDR3 runs to 16 residues. CDR3 bases: TGTGCCAGCAGCTTGTACGGCGGGAGGGTGAAAGATACGCAGTATTTT. Protein product: CASSLYGGRVKDTQYF.

A remark on this clonotype: Given a much more abundant clone one base away, this may be a read error. CDR3 in DNA: TGTGCCAGCAGCTGGGGACAGGGGACCTCCTACAATGTGCAGTTCTTC. Translating gives CASSWGQGTSYNVQFF. This chain links TRBV5-5 with TRBJ2-1; 10 positions agree with TRBD1. The CDR3 is 16 amino acids. CDR1 and CDR2 (germline): SGHKS, YYEKEE (reference sequence).